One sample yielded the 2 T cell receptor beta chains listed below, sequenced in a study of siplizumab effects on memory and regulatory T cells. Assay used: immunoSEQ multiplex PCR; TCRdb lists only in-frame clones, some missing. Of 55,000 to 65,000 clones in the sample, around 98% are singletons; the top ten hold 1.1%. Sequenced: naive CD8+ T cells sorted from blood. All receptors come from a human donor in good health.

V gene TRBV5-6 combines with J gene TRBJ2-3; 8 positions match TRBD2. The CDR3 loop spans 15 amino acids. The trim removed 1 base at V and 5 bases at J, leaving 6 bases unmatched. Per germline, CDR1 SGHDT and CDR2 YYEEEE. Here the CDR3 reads CASSLQRELIDTQYF. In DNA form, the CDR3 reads TGTGCCAGCAGCTTGCAGCGGGAGTTGATAGATACGCAGTATTTT. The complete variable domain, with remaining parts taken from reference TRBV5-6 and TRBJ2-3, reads DAGVTQSPTHLIKTRGQQVTLRCSPKSGHDTVSWYQQALGQGPQFIFQYYEEEERQRGNFPDRFSGHQFPNYSSELNVNALLLGDSALYLCASSLQRELIDTQYFGPGTRLTVL.

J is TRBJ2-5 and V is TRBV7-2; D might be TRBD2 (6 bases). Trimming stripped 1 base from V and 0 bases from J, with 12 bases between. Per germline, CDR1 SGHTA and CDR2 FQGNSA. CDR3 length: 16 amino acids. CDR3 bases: TGTGCCAGCAGCTTAGGTGCCCTAGCGAACCAAGAGACCCAGTACTTC. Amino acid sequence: CASSLGALANQETQYF.